A single sample gave rise to the 12 T cell receptor beta chains below, sequenced in a study of HIV-infected children after antiretroviral therapy interruption. A 3' RACE protocol on RNA, with unique molecular identifiers, produced the TCR library. MiXCR, applied by TCRdb to the 3' RACE reads, yields one record per CDR3 protein. Counted here are about 83,000 distinct CDR3 sequences, about 7.2% occurring once; the ten biggest clones make up about 1.1%. Treatment: PENTA 11 planned treatment interruption arm or continuous ART arm. This material consisted of CD45RA+ CD4+ T cells from PBMCs, pooled from several time points, taken from a donor given antiretroviral therapy, either interrupted or continuous. Documented subset: naive CD4+ CD45RA+ CD45RO- T cells. Receptor source: a pool of human donors with HIV.

This clonotype showed up many times. V usage is TRBV12-3 or TRBV12-4 and J usage is TRBJ2-3, with D uncertain. Trimming removed 3 bases from V and 6 bases from J, with 1 base in between. This CDR3 is 10 amino acids long. The CDR3 DNA follows: TGTGCCAGCAGTTTTGATACGCAGTATTTT. Translating gives CASSFDTQYF.

V is TRBV3-1 and J is TRBJ2-1; D may be TRBD2 (6 bases). CDR3 length: 20 residues. V was shortened by 4 bases and J by 3 bases, with 28 bases between the two germline ends. Germline CDR1 LGHDT, CDR2 YNNKEL (reference sequence). Here the CDR3 DNA reads TGTGCCAGCAGCCTGGACTACCCGGGTACCCAACAAAGGGACTACAATGAGCAGTTCTTC. This codes for CASSLDYPGTQQRDYNEQFF.

The table lists this clonotype with a few counts. The V call is TRBV12-3 or TRBV12-4, the J call TRBJ2-4, with TRBD2 as a possible D gene (5 bases). Trimming cost V 8 bases and J 8 bases, with 22 bases left between them. The CDR3 extends over 15 amino acids. CDR3 loop: CASAETSPPKHIQYF. CDR3 sequence (DNA): TGTGCCAGCGCCGAAACTAGTCCCCCTAAGCACATTCAGTACTTC.

The chain is built from TRBV6-6 and TRBJ2-7; a weak D match, TRBD1 (5 bases). The V gene lost 7 bases and the J gene lost 1 base, with 17 bases spanning the gap. The CDR3 has 15 amino acids. From germline, CDR1 is MNHNY and CDR2 SVGAGI (reference sequence). The chain's CDR3 is CASTKGQVISYEQYF. The CDR3 nucleotides read TGTGCCAGCACCAAGGGGCAGGTAATTTCCTACGAGCAGTACTTC.

The rearrangement links TRBV27 to TRBJ2-7; 9 nucleotides match TRBD1. The germline V gene has CDR1 MNHEY and CDR2 SMNVEV (reference sequence). V was clipped by 5 bases and J by 0 bases; unmatched bases: 5. There are 15 residues in the CDR3. As DNA, the CDR3 is TGTGCCAGCAGTAATACAGGGGGCTCCTCCTACGAGCAGTACTTC. Translation gives CASSNTGGSSYEQYF.

This clonotype was seen ten or more times. J is TRBJ2-1 and V is TRBV3-1, with D possibly being TRBD2 (7 bases). CDR3 length: 15 residues. CDR1 is LGHDT and CDR2 is YNNKEL in the germline V gene (reference sequence). The V end was cut by 6 bases, the J end by 8 bases, with 20 bases between. In nucleotides, the CDR3 is TGTGCCAGCAGTCGTATCGGGGGGCCCTTGGATGAGCAGTTCTTC. It translates to CASSRIGGPLDEQFF.

This clonotype appeared many times. V and J are TRBV6-1 and TRBJ2-7; D is unclear. There are 13 residues in the CDR3. The V gene lost 1 base and the J gene lost 0 bases, with 4 bases spanning the gap. The V gene's germline CDR1 is MNHNS and CDR2 SASEGT. The chain's CDR3 is CASSEGNSYEQYF. The CDR3 region has the DNA TGTGCCAGCAGTGAAGGGAACTCCTACGAGCAGTACTTC.

This clonotype was recorded a few times. The CDR3 is CASSPQEPSGANVLTF. The CDR3 DNA reads TGTGCCAGCAGTCCCCAGGAGCCCTCTGGGGCCAACGTCCTGACTTTC. This chain uses TRBV3-1 with TRBJ2-6, with D hard to call. V was cut by 6 bases and J by 0 bases, with 12 bases left in between. The CDR3 length is 16 residues. Germline V gene sequence: CDR1 LGHDT, CDR2 YNNKEL (reference sequence).

This clonotype has at least ten counts. The chain carries TRBV23-1 and TRBJ2-7, with a possible D match to TRBD1 (6 bases). TRBV23-1 is designated an ORF whose function remains uncertain. V was shortened by 6 bases and J by 1 base, with 16 bases between the two germline ends. This CDR3 region has 15 residues. The CDR3 sequence is CASSHATGPSYEQYF. CDR3 in DNA: TGCGCCAGCAGCCACGCCACAGGGCCTTCCTACGAGCAGTACTTC.

This clonotype has just a few counts. The chain combines TRBV6-4 with TRBJ2-1, with 11 positions matching TRBD1. The length of the CDR3 is 14 residues. Germline values: CDR1 MRHNA, CDR2 SNTAGT. Germline trimming cut 5 bases from V and 6 bases from J; bases unmatched to any gene: 3. Here the CDR3 DNA reads TGTGCCAGCAGTAGGGACAGGGGGGTCAATGAGCAGTTCTTC. Protein sequence: CASSRDRGVNEQFF.

This clonotype occurred many times. The V call is TRBV11-2, the J call TRBJ1-5; D unresolved. V lost 5 bases and J 5 bases, leaving 19 bases between the germline ends. Germline CDR1 reads SGHAT; CDR2 reads FQNNGV. The CDR3 contains 16 residues. DNA for the CDR3: TGTGCCAGCAGCCCTGGGATGCGGGTGAAAGATCAGCCCCAGCATTTT. It yields the protein CASSPGMRVKDQPQHF.

This chain joins TRBV5-1 and TRBJ2-7; D perhaps matches TRBD1 (6 bases). CDR1 is SGHRS, CDR2 YFSETQ, per germline. Between the trimmed V and J ends, which lost 4 bases and 0 bases, there was a span of 8 bases. CDR3 length: 13 residues. Here the CDR3 DNA reads TGCGCCAGCAGCAGGGACAACTCCTACGAGCAGTACTTC. This translates into CASSRDNSYEQYF.